The sequence of this TCR beta chain was determined in a study of beta chain features in type 1 diabetes. Study-level information: The examined sorted cells totaled around 100 million across samples.

Study conclusions and caveats: A moderate, significant TCRB CDR3 shortening appeared in type 1 diabetes across four CD4+ subsets. PCR could preferentially amplify shorter templates, alike in patients and controls. Unsettled here was the matter of whether HLA type influences TCRB rearrangement.

The V end was cut by 3 bases, the J end by 4 bases, with 12 bases between. The germline V gene encodes CDR1 MNHNY and CDR2 SVGAGI (reference sequence). The CDR3 length is 14 residues. Expressed TCRB transcripts were sequenced because the entire RNA isolate underwent reverse transcription. Sequencing was performed with immunoSEQ multiplex PCR; in TCRdb, only in-frame clones are kept and a portion is missing. The sample gives 600,000 to 750,000 clones, under 15% of which show up once; more than 0.09% is in the top ten. This clone was seen more than once but under ten times. The antigen is unknown. The sequenced sample was naive CD4+ T cells from blood. J is TRBJ1-2 and V is TRBV6-6; D is ambiguous. The receptor was isolated from a man aged 30-40 years with type 1 diabetes. This CDR3 is CASSYREGGYGYTF. The CDR3 DNA is TGTGCCAGCAGTTATAGGGAGGGCGGCTATGGCTACACCTTC.